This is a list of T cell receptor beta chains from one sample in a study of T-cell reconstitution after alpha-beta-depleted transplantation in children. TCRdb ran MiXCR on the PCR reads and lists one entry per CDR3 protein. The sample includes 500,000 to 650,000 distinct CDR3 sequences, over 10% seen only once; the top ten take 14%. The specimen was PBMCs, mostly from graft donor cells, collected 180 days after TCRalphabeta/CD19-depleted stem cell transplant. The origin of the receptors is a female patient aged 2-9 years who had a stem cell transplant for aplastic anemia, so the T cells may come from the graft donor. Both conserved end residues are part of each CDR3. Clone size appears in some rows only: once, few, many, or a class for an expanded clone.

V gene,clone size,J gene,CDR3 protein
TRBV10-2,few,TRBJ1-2,CASSRTGSYGYTF
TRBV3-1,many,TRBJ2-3,CASSQQPVTDTQYF
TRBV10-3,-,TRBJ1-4,CAISESGSNEKLFF
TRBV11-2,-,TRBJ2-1,CASSGIDWEATTYYNEQFF
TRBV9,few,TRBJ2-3,CASSVSSGRSTDTQYF
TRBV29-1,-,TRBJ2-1,CSVFGRGNYNEQFF
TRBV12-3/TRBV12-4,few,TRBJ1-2,CASRIARGGYTF
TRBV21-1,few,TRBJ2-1,CASSKGREGYNEQFF
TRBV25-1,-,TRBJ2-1,CASSEMGTGIYNEQFF
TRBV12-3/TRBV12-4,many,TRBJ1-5,CASTRDIHQPQHF
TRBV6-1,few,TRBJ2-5,CASIGTGGQETQYF
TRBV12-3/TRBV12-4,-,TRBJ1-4,CASSARPHLNEKLFF
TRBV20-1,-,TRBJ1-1,CSARRPLLEVGSTEAFF
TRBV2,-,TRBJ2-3,CASSEGGRARDTQYF
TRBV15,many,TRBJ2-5,CATSWTTYQETQYF
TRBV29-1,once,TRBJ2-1,CSAPSSTSGSRNEQFF
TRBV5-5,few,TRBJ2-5,CASSLQTGGIGKTQYF
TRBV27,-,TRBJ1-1,CASSLKGLNTEAFF
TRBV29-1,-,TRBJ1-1,CSATEMGRTNTEAFF
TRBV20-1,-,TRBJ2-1,CSARSPGLEFF
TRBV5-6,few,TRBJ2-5,CASSREIEETQYF
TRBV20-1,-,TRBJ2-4,CSARRGARGTKNIQYF
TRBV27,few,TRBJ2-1,CASNNPGLAPNEQFF
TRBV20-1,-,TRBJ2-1,CSARRGGTSGGNNEQFF
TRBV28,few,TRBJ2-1,CASSTRGSGSYEQFF
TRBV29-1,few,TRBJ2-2,CSVGERGTPNTGELFF
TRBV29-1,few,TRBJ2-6,CSVSLISGANVLTF
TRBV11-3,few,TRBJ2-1,CASSPPEGHNEQFF
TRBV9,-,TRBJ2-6,CASSATGTGPSGANVLTF
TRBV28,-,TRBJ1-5,CASSSGQGHEPQHF
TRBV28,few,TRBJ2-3,CASSSSGRAADTQYF
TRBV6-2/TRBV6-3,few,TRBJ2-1,CASSHTTRLAGRPTEQFF
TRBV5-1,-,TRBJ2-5,CASSSRGAGETQYF
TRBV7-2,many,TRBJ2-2,CASSLAAVTGELFF
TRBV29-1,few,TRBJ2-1,CSVPGQVLDEQFF
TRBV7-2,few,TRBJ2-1,CASSERVRGPKF
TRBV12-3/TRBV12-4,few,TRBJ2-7,CASRVRTGSYEQYF
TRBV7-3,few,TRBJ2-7,CASSLNVGGCAYEQYF
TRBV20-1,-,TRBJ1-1,CSARAGAGREAFF
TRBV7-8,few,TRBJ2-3,CASSLAGISDTQYF
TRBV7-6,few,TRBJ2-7,CASSFRPDSSYEQYF
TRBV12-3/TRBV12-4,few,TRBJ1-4,CASSSWDRGPEKLFF
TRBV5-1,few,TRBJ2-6,CASSLTESGANVLTF
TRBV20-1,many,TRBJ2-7,CSAREPGPASSYEQYF
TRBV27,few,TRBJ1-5,CASQVGLGGQPQHF
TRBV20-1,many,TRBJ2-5,CSARDGTSVQETQYF
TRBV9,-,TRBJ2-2,CASSVATGPGELFF
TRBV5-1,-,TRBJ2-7,CASSSLGGAGSYEQYF
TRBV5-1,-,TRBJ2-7,CASSSLEGGSYEQYF
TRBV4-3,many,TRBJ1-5,CASSQSYSNQPQHF